This T cell receptor beta chain was recorded in a study of CD8 T cells in Susac syndrome. About the study: Clinical remission applied to roughly 8 sequenced Susac syndrome patients, and about six had active disease. Patients with Susac syndrome were, at the time of blood collection, therapy-naive, maintained on corticosteroids, or maintained on intravenous immunoglobulin alone.

The V gene lost 3 bases and the J gene lost 5 bases, with 3 bases spanning the gap. This CDR3 contains 11 residues. Germline CDR1 reads KGHDR; CDR2 reads SFDVKD. TEMRA cells were FACS-enriched, unlike CD8+ and CD4+ T cells, which were negatively isolated. RNA, at about 0.45 to 1 ug, was reverse transcribed with random hexamers. TCRdb re-called the immunoSEQ multiplex PCR reads with MiXCR, one entry per CDR3 protein. The data contain about 80,000 distinct CDR3 sequences, 85% to 95% of them singletons. Specimen: CD4+ T cells from PBMCs. The chain uses TRBV24-1 and TRBJ2-5; D is unresolved. This receptor was taken from a human donor with Susac syndrome. Written as DNA, the CDR3 is TGTGCCACCAGTGATGGTGAGACCCAGTACTTC. Its translation is CATSDGETQYF.